This TCR beta chain was sequenced for a study of post-analysis software for immune sequencing data. Study overall: Included courses were relapsing-remitting and secondary progressive multiple sclerosis; progressive-relapsing multiple sclerosis was also included. Study outcomes and limitations: Multiple sclerosis patients had significantly lower normalized Chao1 diversity than controls. Roughly five TRBV segments were more frequent in patients than controls; TRBV5-6, TRBV5-1 and TRBV20-1 belonged to this group.

Germline V gene data show CDR1 as ENHRY and CDR2 as SYGVKD. The CDR3 spans 13 residues. Concerning this clonotype: Its antigen is unidentified.

Unique molecular identifiers had been added to the TCR beta cDNA libraries. MiXCR was run by TCRdb on the PCR reads, yielding one entry per CDR3 protein. This table has about 820,000 distinct CDR3 sequences, approximately 57% appearing once. The chain combines TRBV10-3 with TRBJ2-5; D might be TRBD2 (6 bases). The better agreement between TRBJ2-7 and the DNA end casts doubt on the J call. Material for sequencing was blood. The receptor comes from a girl aged 10-17 years with multiple sclerosis. The CDR3 DNA is TGTGCCACCAACTTGGGGGGTACCTACGAGCAGTACTTC. Translation gives CATNLGGTYEQYF.